A single sample is the source of the 4 T cell receptor beta chains below, sequenced in a study of identifying expanded T cells in peripheral blood (dated by TCRdb to about 2019). Library prep was done by the immunoSEQ multiplex PCR assay. TCRdb obtained this table from immuneACCESS and retained in-frame rearrangements with V and J assigned. These tables miss some clones; where compared with another copy, unresolved V genes account for less than half of the shortfall, and the remainder is unexplained. Present in this sample are around 47,000 clones, roughly 82% of which were seen just once. The ten largest account for about 15% of the sample. The sample consisted of blood. These TCRs come from a person aged 18 to 75 in good health.

The chain is built from TRBV5-1 and TRBJ2-7, with TRBD1 as a possible D gene (6 bases). CDR1 is SGHRS, CDR2 YFSETQ, per germline. V lost 4 bases and J 5 bases, leaving 10 bases between the germline ends. The CDR3 loop spans 12 amino acids. CDR3 sequence: CASSIQGNEQYF. CDR3 nucleotides: TGCGCCAGCAGCATACAGGGAAACGAGCAGTACTTC.

The chain joins TRBV18 to TRBJ2-1; 9 positions match TRBD1. Germline CDR1 reads KGHSH; CDR2 reads LQKENI. The CDR3 covers 16 residues. V trimming: 3 bases; J trimming: 3 bases; junction bases outside the gene matches: 6. The CDR3: CASSPPGQGNYNEQFF. CDR3 nucleotides: TGTGCCAGCTCACCTCCGGGACAGGGAAACTACAATGAGCAGTTCTTC.

The chain joins TRBV19 to TRBJ1-3; TRBD1 matches 7 bases. CDR1 LNHDA and CDR2 SQIVND come from the germline V gene (reference sequence). The CDR3 is 14 residues long. With V trimmed by 8 bases and J by 2 bases, 6 bases remained unmatched. The chain's CDR3 is CASCDREAGNTIYF. The CDR3 DNA sequence: TGTGCCAGTTGCGACAGGGAAGCTGGAAACACCATATATTTT.

V usage is TRBV9 and J usage is TRBJ2-5; tentatively, D is TRBD1 or TRBD2 (5 bases each). The germline V and J ends were trimmed by 0 bases and 5 bases, with 14 bases remaining between them. Germline loops: CDR1 SGDLS, CDR2 YYNGEE. The CDR3 is made up of 15 amino acids. The CDR3 DNA is TGTGCCAGCAGCGTAGGGGGGACCCCGAAGGAGACCCAGTACTTC. It is translated as CASSVGGTPKETQYF.